The 23 T cell receptor beta chains presented below share a single source sample, sequenced in a study of preoperative IRX-2 immunotherapy in early breast cancer. Measured with immunoSEQ multiplex PCR; TCRdb has only the in-frame clones, and not every one. Of 24,000 or so clones in the sample, roughly 74% are singletons; the top ten hold about 2%. Treatment: preoperative locoregional IRX-2 cytokine immunotherapy. The sequences come from lymph node tissue, collected before IRX-2 immunotherapy. The receptors originated from a human donor with breast cancer.

The gene calls are TRBV5-1 and TRBJ2-2; 7 bases match TRBD1. There are 15 residues in the CDR3. The V gene end was trimmed by 4 bases and the J gene end by 1 base; junction bases not matched to a gene: 4. CDR1 SGHRS and CDR2 YFSETQ come from the germline V gene. The CDR3 region is CASSQGTVNTGELFF. CDR3 nucleotide sequence: TGCGCCAGCAGCCAAGGGACAGTGAACACCGGGGAGCTGTTTTTT. Full variable domain (rest looked up from reference TRBV5-1 and TRBJ2-2): KAGVTQTPRYLIKTRGQQVTLSCSPISGHRSVSWYQQTPGQGLQFLFEYFSETQRNKGNFPGRFSGRQFSNSRSEMNVSTLELGDSALYLCASSQGTVNTGELFFGEGSRLTVL.

The chain carries TRBV10-2 and TRBJ1-2; 8 positions agree with TRBD1. Germline V gene sequence: CDR1 WSHSY, CDR2 SAAADI. The CDR3 is 13 amino acids. With 6 bases clipped from V and 6 bases from J, the junction kept 6 bases outside the gene matches. CDR3 nucleotide sequence: TGCGCCAGCAGCCGCCGGGACAGGAATGGCTACACCTTC. It codes for CASSRRDRNGYTF.

CDR3 amino acids: CASSGDRVLGTEAFF. The DNA for the CDR3 is TGCGCCAGCAGCGGGGACAGGGTCTTAGGCACTGAAGCTTTCTTT. The rearrangement links TRBV5-1 to TRBJ1-1; 9 bases fit TRBD1. CDR1 is SGHRS and CDR2 is YFSETQ in the germline V gene. This CDR3 spans 15 amino acids. V gave up 4 bases and J gave up 4 bases; unmatched junction bases: 8.

V is TRBV7-1 and J is TRBJ1-1; D might be TRBD1 (5 bases). Being an ORF, TRBV7-1 has a function that is uncertain. V lost 5 bases and J lost 7, with 14 bases in between. The CDR3 runs 13 residues. CDR3 nucleotides: TGTGCCAGCAGCCAAACCCACAGGTATGAAGCTTTCTTT. Encoded protein: CASSQTHRYEAFF.

This clone showed up just once. J is TRBJ1-1 and V is TRBV18, with D unclear. In germline, CDR1 is KGHSH, CDR2 LQKENI. Trimming stripped 6 bases from V and 1 base from J, with 12 bases between. This CDR3 contains 14 residues. The CDR3 DNA follows: TGTGCCAGCTCTCCCCGGGCGGAGAACACTGAAGCTTTCTTT. Translating gives CASSPRAENTEAFF.

The chain carries TRBV5-1 and TRBJ1-1, with a tentative D call TRBD1 (5 bases). Germline assignment: CDR1 SGHRS and CDR2 YFSETQ. V was cut by 4 bases and J by 6 bases, with 16 bases left in between. This CDR3 contains 14 residues. CDR3 sequence: CASSGGDHLAEAFF. The CDR3 DNA follows: TGCGCCAGCAGCGGAGGGGACCATCTGGCTGAAGCTTTCTTT.

The chain employs TRBV11-3 and TRBJ1-2; TRBD1 agrees at 7 bases. V trimming: 6 bases; J trimming: 1 base; junction bases outside the gene matches: 8. This CDR3 is 15 amino acids long. Looked up from germline, CDR1 is SGHNT and CDR2 is YENEEA. The CDR3 DNA follows: TGTGCCAGCAGGCTGAGGGGACAGAGTAACTATGGCTACACCTTC. It codes for CASRLRGQSNYGYTF.

This chain connects TRBV23-1 to TRBJ1-2; 9 bases line up with TRBD1. TRBV23-1 is an ORF, and what it does is uncertain. The V segment lost 6 bases and the J segment 10 bases; nucleotides outside the gene matches: 9. This CDR3 comprises 13 residues. As DNA, the CDR3 is TGCGCCAGCAGCTCAGGACAGGGGACCTTCTACACCTTC. It codes for CASSSGQGTFYTF.

The chain uses TRBV6-8 and TRBJ1-5, with 10 nucleotides matching TRBD1. Germline V gene sequence: CDR1 MNHGY, CDR2 SAAAGT. The CDR3 is 16 amino acids. Losses at the gene ends were 5 bases for V and 2 bases for J; bases not matched to a gene: 6. The CDR3 DNA reads as TGTGCCAGCAGTCCCTCTGGGACAGGGGGCAATCAGCCCCAGCATTTT. Encoded protein: CASSPSGTGGNQPQHF.

V gene TRBV6-8 combines with J gene TRBJ2-7, with D tentatively TRBD1 (6 bases). The CDR3 is 20 residues long. The V end lost 7 bases, the J end lost 0 bases, and 31 bases lay between the germline ends. Germline CDR1 and CDR2: MNHGY and SAAAGT. The CDR3 DNA reads TGTGCCAGCACCAGACTCATAAGCCAGGGGACCCTTCCCTTCTCCTACGAGCAGTACTTC. Translated: CASTRLISQGTLPFSYEQYF.

This clone turned up a few times. The rearrangement uses TRBV7-6 and TRBJ2-5; 10 bases fit TRBD2. CDR3 length equals 16 residues. CDR1 is SGHVS and CDR2 is FNYEAQ in the germline V gene. The V gene end was trimmed by 3 bases and the J gene end by 4 bases; junction bases not matched to a gene: 8. The CDR3 sequence is CASSLDASGGAETQYF. The CDR3 DNA follows: TGTGCCAGCAGCTTGGACGCCAGCGGGGGGGCAGAGACCCAGTACTTC.

The V call is TRBV7-1, the J call TRBJ1-5; D remains unclear. TRBV7-1 is recorded as an ORF, its role being uncertain. V lost 4 bases and J lost 5, with 24 bases in between. CDR3 length: 18 residues. CDR3 protein: CASSLEDLINLGDQPQHF. The CDR3 nucleotides are TGTGCCAGCAGCTTAGAAGATCTGATTAATCTAGGAGATCAGCCCCAGCATTTT.

This rearrangement joins TRBV28 to TRBJ1-2; 11 positions agree with TRBD1. This CDR3 spans 15 amino acids. Trimming removed 3 bases from V and 5 bases from J; junction bases left unmatched: 5. The germline gives CDR1 MDHEN, CDR2 SYDVKM. CDR3 amino acids: CASSLAGQGEYGYTF. Here the CDR3 DNA reads TGTGCCAGCAGTTTGGCGGGACAGGGGGAATATGGCTACACCTTC.

This clone was found a few times. The chain carries TRBV11-3 and TRBJ1-6; D gene uncertain. The V end lost 3 bases, the J end lost 7 bases, and 16 bases lay between the germline ends. CDR3 size: 16 residues. CDR1 and CDR2 from the germline V gene are SGHNT and YENEEA. The CDR3 here is CASSFRPNRLNSPLHF. Here the CDR3 DNA reads TGTGCCAGCAGCTTTCGCCCTAATCGGCTGAATTCACCCCTCCACTTT.

The chain is built from TRBV28 and TRBJ1-2, with TRBD1 matching 10 bases. CDR1 is MDHEN and CDR2 is SYDVKM in the germline V gene. J gave up 5 bases and V 4 bases, and 10 bases lay outside the gene matches. The length of the CDR3 is 16 residues. CDR3 DNA: TGTGCCAGCAGTTCCCCCGGGACAGGGGTCCCATATGGCTACACCTTC. Its translation is CASSSPGTGVPYGYTF.

The chain carries TRBV6-8 and TRBJ2-5; 7 bases match TRBD1. Germline V lookup: CDR1 MNHGY, CDR2 SAAAGT. CDR3 length: 14 amino acids. Losses at the gene ends were 5 bases for V and 5 bases for J; bases not matched to a gene: 8. The CDR3 spells CASSASHRGETQYF. CDR3 in DNA: TGTGCCAGCAGTGCAAGCCACAGGGGTGAGACCCAGTACTTC.

This rearrangement joins TRBV29-1 to TRBJ2-7; TRBD1 agrees at 8 bases. This CDR3 spans 14 amino acids. The trim removed 3 bases at V and 0 bases at J, leaving 4 bases unmatched. CDR1 and CDR2 from the germline V gene are SQVTM and ANQGSEA. The CDR3 region has the DNA TGCAGCGTTGAGTGGACAGGGACCTCCTACGAGCAGTACTTC. Encoded protein: CSVEWTGTSYEQYF.

J is TRBJ1-5 and V is TRBV28; 7 positions match TRBD1. The CDR3 extends over 14 amino acids. Germline V gene data show CDR1 as MDHEN and CDR2 as SYDVKM. J lost 3 bases, V lost 6 bases, and 5 bases had no gene match. The CDR3 bases are TGTGCCAGCAGGTGGACAGGAATCAATCAGCCCCAGCATTTT. Encoded protein: CASRWTGINQPQHF.

The chain couples TRBV11-3 to TRBJ2-3; D might be TRBD2 (5 bases). Germline-derived CDR1 and CDR2 are SGHNT and YENEEA. V was trimmed by 3 bases and J by 6 bases, leaving 13 bases between them. This CDR3 comprises 14 residues. CDR3 coding DNA: TGTGCCAGCAGCTTGGCCAGAGGGATGGATACGCAGTATTTT. The encoded protein is CASSLARGMDTQYF. The whole variable domain, filled in from reference TRBV11-3 and TRBJ2-3, reads EAGVVQSPRYKIIEKKQPVAFWCNPISGHNTLYWYLQNLGQGPELLIRYENEEAVDDSQLPKDRFSAERLKGVDSTLKIQPAELGDSAVYLCASSLARGMDTQYFGPGTRLTVL.

V gene TRBV1 combines with J gene TRBJ1-3. TRBV1 is shown as a pseudogene. This CDR3 is built from 15 residues. CDR3 sequence (DNA): TGCGCCAGCAGCCAAGATCCCACGTCTGGAAACACCATATATTTT. Translated: CASSQDPTSGNTIYF.

The chain joins TRBV6-8 to TRBJ2-1; 11 bases match TRBD2. Trimming cost V 4 bases and J 0 bases; bases outside gene matches: 11. The germline CDR1 and CDR2 sequences are MNHGY and SAAAGT. The CDR3 totals 19 residues. Here the CDR3 DNA reads TGTGCCAGCAGTTTTCCGGGACTAGCGGCCTTAAACTCCTACAATGAGCAGTTCTTC. This sequence encodes CASSFPGLAALNSYNEQFF.

V gene TRBV15 combines with J gene TRBJ1-4; TRBD1 is a possible D gene (6 bases). V was pared by 1 base and J by 4 bases, with 10 bases between. The CDR3 has 15 amino acids. Germline values: CDR1 LNHNV, CDR2 YYDKDF (reference sequence). The DNA for the CDR3 is TGTGCCACCAGCAGAGGTACAGGGCTTAATGAAAAACTGTTTTTT. It translates to CATSRGTGLNEKLFF.

The chain couples TRBV5-1 to TRBJ2-3; D gene uncertain. The V gene's germline CDR1 is SGHRS and CDR2 YFSETQ. Trimming removed 0 bases from V and 4 bases from J, with 12 bases in between. This CDR3 spans 15 amino acids. The CDR3 DNA is TGCGCCAGCAGCTTGGCGGGTGGGCGCCCAGATACGCAGTATTTT. Residues: CASSLAGGRPDTQYF. The whole variable domain, remainder taken from reference TRBV5-1 and TRBJ2-3, is KAGVTQTPRYLIKTRGQQVTLSCSPISGHRSVSWYQQTPGQGLQFLFEYFSETQRNKGNFPGRFSGRQFSNSRSEMNVSTLELGDSALYLCASSLAGGRPDTQYFGPGTRLTVL.